This T cell receptor beta chain came from a study of T cells in localized non-small cell lung cancer. Data came from immunoSEQ multiplex PCR; TCRdb stores just in-frame clones and leaves some out. The sample carries roughly 25,000 clones, 92% recorded once. Worth noting for this clone: Its antigen is not identified.

Study-wide findings and caveats: Appearances in adjacent lung were noted for a median around 55 of the top 100 tumor clones. It remains possible that heterogeneity exists, since only one tumor region was sequenced.

This CDR3 has 18 residues. Germline V gene lookup returns CDR1 MRHNA and CDR2 SNTAGT. V was clipped by 4 bases and J by 4 bases; unmatched bases: 12. Sequenced material: peripheral blood, taken before any cancer treatment. The rearrangement joins TRBV6-4 to TRBJ2-1, with 11 bases fitting TRBD2. The TCR originated in a man between 35 and 75 years old with stage III squamous cell lung carcinoma. The CDR3 loop is CASSATFLAGGGYNEQFF. The CDR3 DNA reads as TGTGCCAGCAGTGCCACTTTCCTAGCGGGAGGTGGTTACAATGAGCAGTTCTTC.